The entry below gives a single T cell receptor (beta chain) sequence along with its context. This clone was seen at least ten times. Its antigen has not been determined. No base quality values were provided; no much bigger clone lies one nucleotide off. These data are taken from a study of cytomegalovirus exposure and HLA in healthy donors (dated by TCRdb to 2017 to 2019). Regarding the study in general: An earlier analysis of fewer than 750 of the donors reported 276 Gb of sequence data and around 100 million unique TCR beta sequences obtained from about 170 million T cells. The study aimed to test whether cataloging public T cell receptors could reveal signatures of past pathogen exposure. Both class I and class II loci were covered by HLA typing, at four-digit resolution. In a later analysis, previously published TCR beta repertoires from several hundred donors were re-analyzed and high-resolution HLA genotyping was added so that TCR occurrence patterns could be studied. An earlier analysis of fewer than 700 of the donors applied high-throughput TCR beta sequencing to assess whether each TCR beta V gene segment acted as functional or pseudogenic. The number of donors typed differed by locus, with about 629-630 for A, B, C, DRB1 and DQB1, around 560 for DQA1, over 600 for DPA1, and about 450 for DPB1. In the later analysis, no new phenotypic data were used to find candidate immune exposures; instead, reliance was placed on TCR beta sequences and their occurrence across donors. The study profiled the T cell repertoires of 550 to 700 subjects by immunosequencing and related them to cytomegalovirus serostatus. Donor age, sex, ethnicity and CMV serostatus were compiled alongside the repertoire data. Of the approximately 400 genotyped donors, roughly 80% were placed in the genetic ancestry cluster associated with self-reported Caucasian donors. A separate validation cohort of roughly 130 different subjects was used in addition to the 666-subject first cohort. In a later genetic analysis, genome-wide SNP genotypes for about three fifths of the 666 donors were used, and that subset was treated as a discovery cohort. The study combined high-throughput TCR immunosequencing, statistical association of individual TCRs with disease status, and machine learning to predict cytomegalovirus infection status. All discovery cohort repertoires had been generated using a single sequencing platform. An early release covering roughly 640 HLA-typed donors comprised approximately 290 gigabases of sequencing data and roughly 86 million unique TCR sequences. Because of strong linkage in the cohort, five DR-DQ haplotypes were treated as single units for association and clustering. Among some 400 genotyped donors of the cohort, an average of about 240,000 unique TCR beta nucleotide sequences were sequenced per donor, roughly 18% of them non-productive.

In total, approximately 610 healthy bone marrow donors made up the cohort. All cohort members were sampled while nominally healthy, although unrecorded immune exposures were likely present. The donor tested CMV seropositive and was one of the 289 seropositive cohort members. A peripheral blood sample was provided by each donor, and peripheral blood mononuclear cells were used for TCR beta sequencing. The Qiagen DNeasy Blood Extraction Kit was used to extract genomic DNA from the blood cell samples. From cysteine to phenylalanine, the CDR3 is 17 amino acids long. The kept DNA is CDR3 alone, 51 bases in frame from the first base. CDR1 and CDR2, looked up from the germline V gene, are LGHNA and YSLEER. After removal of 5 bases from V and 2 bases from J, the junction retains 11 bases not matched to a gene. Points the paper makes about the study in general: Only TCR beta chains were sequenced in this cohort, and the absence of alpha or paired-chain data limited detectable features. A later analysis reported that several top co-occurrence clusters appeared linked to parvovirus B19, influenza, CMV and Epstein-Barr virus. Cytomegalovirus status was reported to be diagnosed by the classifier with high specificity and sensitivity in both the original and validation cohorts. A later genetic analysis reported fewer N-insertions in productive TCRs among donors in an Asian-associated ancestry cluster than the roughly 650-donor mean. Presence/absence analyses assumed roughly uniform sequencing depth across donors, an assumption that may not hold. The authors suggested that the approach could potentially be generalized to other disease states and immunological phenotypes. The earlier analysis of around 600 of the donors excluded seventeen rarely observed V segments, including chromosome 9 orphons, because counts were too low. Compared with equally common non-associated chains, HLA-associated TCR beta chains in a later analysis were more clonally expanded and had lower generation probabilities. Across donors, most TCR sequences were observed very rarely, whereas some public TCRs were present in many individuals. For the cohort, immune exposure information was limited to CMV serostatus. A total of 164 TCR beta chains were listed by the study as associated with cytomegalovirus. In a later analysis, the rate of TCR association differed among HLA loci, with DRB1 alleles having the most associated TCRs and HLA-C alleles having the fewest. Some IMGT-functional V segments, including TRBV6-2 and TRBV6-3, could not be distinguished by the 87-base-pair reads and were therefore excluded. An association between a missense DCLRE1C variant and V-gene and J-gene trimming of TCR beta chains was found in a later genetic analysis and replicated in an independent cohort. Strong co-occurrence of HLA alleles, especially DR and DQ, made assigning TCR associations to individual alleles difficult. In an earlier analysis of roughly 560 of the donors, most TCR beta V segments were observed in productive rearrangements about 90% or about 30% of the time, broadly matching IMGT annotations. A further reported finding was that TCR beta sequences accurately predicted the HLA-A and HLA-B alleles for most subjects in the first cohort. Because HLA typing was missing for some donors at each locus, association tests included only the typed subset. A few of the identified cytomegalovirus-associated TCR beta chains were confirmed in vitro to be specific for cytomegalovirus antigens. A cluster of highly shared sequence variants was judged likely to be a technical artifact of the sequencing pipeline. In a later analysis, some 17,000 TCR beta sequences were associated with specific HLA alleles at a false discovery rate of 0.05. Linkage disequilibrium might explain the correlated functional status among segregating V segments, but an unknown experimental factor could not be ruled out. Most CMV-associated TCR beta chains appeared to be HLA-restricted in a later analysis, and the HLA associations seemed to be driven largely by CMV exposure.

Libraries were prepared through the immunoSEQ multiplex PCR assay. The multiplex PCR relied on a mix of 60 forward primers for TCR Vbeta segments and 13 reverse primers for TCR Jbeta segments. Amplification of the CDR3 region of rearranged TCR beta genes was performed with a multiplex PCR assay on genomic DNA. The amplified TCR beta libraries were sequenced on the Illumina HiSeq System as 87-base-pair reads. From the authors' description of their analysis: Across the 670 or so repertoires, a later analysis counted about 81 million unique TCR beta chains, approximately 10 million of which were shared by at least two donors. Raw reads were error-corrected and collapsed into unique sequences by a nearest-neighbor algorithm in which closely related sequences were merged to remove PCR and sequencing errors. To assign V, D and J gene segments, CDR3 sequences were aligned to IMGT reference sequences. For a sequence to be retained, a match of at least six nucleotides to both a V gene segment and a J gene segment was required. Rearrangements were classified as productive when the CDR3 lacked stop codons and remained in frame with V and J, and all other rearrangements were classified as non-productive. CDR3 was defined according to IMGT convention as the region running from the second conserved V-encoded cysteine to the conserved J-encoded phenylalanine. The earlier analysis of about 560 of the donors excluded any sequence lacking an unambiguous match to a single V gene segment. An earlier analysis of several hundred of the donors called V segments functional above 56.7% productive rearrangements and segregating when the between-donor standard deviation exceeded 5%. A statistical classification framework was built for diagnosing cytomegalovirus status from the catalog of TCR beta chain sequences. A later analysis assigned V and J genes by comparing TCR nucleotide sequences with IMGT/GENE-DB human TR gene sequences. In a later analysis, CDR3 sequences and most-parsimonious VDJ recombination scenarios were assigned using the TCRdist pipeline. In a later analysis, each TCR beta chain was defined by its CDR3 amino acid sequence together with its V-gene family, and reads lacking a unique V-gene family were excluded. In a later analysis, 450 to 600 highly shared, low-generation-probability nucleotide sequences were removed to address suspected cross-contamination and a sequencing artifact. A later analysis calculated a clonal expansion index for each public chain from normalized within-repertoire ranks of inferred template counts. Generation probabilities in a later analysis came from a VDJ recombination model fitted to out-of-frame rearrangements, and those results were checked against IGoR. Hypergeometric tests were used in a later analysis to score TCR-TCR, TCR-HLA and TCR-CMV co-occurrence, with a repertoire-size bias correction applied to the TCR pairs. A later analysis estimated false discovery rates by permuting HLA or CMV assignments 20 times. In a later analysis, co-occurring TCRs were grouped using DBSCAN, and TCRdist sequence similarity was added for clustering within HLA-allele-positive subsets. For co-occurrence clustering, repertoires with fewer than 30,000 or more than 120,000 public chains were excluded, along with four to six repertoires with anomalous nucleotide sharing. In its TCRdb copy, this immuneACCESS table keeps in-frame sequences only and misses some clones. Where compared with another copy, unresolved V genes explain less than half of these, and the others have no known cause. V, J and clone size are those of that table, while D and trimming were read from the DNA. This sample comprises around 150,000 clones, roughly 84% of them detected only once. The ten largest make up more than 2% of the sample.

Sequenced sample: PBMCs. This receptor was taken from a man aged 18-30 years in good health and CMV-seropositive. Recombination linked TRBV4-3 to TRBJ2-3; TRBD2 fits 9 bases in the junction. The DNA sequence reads TGCGCCAGCAGCGCACAAGCGGGGGGCCGAACCACAGATACGCAGTATTTT. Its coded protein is CASSAQAGGRTTDTQYF.